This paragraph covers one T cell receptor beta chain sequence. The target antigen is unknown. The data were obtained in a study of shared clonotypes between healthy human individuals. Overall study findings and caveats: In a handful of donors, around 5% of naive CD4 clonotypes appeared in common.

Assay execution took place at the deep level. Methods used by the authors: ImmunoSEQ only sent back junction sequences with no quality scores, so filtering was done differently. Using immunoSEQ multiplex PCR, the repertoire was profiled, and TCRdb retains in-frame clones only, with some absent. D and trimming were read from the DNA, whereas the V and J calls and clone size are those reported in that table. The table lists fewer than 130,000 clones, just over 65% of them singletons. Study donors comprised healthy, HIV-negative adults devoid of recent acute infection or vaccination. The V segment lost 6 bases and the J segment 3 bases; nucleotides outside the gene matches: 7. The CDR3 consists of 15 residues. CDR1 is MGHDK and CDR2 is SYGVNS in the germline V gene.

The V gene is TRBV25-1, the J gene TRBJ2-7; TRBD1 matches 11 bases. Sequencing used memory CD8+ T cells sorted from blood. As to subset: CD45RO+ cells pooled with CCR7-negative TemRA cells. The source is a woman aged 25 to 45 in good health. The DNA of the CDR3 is TGTGCCAGCAGGGAGGGGACAGGGGGGGTCTACGAGCAGTACTTC. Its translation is CASREGTGGVYEQYF.